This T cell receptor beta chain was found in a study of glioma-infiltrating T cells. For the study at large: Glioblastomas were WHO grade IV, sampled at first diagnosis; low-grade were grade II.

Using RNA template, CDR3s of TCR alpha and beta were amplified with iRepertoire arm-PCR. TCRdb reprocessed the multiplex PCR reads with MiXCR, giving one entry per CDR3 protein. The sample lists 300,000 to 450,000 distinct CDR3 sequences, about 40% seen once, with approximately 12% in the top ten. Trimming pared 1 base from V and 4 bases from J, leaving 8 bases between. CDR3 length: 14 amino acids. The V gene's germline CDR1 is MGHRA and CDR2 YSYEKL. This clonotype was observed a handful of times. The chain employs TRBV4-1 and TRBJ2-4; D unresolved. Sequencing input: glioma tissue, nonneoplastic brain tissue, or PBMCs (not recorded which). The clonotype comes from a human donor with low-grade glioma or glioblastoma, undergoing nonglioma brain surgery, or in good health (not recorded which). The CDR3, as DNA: TGCGCCAGCAGCCAAGTCGGTCAGAAAAACATTCAGTACTTC. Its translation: CASSQVGQKNIQYF.